These 13 T cell receptor beta chains were all obtained from the same sample, sequenced in a study of radiation and T cells in renal cell carcinoma. The repertoire was sequenced with immunoSEQ multiplex PCR; TCRdb's copy has only in-frame clones and lacks some. The table records approximately 110,000 clones, around 83% of them present only once. Time point of the sample: baseline pretreatment blood. Treatment in this sample: 15 Gy SBRT to primary tumor, nephrectomy 4 weeks later. Sequencing was performed on blood, taken from a patient whose treatment included radiotherapy and nephrectomy. The receptor set was obtained from a woman aged 55-70 years with renal cell carcinoma.

J is TRBJ1-5 and V is TRBV11-2; D perhaps matches TRBD1 (5 bases). The CDR3 loop spans 13 amino acids. Trimming stripped 5 bases from V and 12 bases from J, with 17 bases between. From germline, CDR1 is SGHAT and CDR2 FQNNGV. This CDR3 reads CASSVSVRGVQHF. The CDR3 bases are TGTGCCAGCAGCGTCTCGGTACGGGGGGTCCAGCATTTT.

The chain employs TRBV6-6 and TRBJ2-7; TRBD2 might be the D (5 bases). Germline assignment: CDR1 MNHNY and CDR2 SVGAGI (reference sequence). The V end lost 2 bases, the J end lost 3 bases, and 11 bases lay between the germline ends. The CDR3 length is 14 residues. The CDR3 nucleotides are TGTGCCAGCAGTTACCCGGGGTTGAGCTACGAGCAGTACTTC. Residues: CASSYPGLSYEQYF.

This rearrangement joins TRBV29-1 to TRBJ1-2; no definite D call. The CDR3 covers 13 residues. Trimming stripped 0 bases from V and 4 bases from J, with 9 bases between. Germline CDR1 reads SQVTM; CDR2 reads ANQGSEA. CDR3: CSVEEATPYGYTF. The CDR3 DNA reads TGCAGCGTTGAAGAAGCGACCCCCTATGGCTACACCTTC.

This sequence joins TRBV27 and TRBJ2-3; TRBD2 is a possible D gene (5 bases). CDR1 and CDR2 (germline): MNHEY, SMNVEV (reference sequence). The CDR3 extends over 13 amino acids. V was trimmed by 8 bases and J by 6 bases, leaving 15 bases between them. The CDR3 sequence is CASGVPPGDTQYF. Here the CDR3 DNA reads TGTGCCAGCGGGGTTCCCCCGGGGGATACGCAGTATTTT.

The rearrangement links TRBV18 to TRBJ1-1, with D tentatively TRBD1 (6 bases). Germline V gene data show CDR1 as KGHSH and CDR2 as LQKENI. There are 14 residues in the CDR3. Trimming left V 1 base short and J 2 bases short, with 8 bases between. The CDR3 sequence: CASSPRTENTEAFF. The CDR3 coding sequence is TGTGCCAGCTCACCACGGACAGAAAACACTGAAGCTTTCTTT.

This chain connects TRBV19 to TRBJ1-1; 8 bases line up with TRBD1. The germline CDR1 and CDR2 sequences are LNHDA and SQIVND (reference sequence). The CDR3 contains 14 residues. Unmatched junction bases numbered 5, after V lost 7 bases and J lost 1 base. CDR3 amino acids: CASIIGQGNTEAFF. In DNA, the CDR3 is TGTGCCAGTATAATCGGACAGGGGAACACTGAAGCTTTCTTT.

Only a few counts were recorded for this clone. The V gene is TRBV11-2, the J gene TRBJ2-7; TRBD1 matches at 7 bases. The CDR3 has 15 amino acids. V trimming: 0 bases; J trimming: 2 bases; junction bases outside the gene matches: 4. Germline CDR1 and CDR2: SGHAT and FQNNGV. The CDR3 is CASSLDWDSTYEQYF. Written as DNA, the CDR3 is TGTGCCAGCAGCTTAGATTGGGACAGTACCTACGAGCAGTACTTC.

The chain combines TRBV18 with TRBJ2-1; TRBD1 aligns across 7 bases. Germline CDR1 reads KGHSH; CDR2 reads LQKENI. With 4 bases clipped from V and 11 bases from J, the junction kept 5 bases outside the gene matches. CDR3 length equals 12 residues. The CDR3 region is CASSQQGPKQFF. The CDR3, as DNA: TGTGCCAGCTCACAACAGGGGCCAAAGCAGTTCTTC.

The V gene is TRBV6-5, the J gene TRBJ2-2; D gene uncertain. Germline-derived CDR1 and CDR2 are MNHEY and SVGAGI. The CDR3 extends over 16 amino acids. V was clipped by 0 bases and J by 4 bases, with 12 bases between them. The CDR3 region has the DNA TGTGCCAGCAGTTACTCGTTTTTGGACCCCACCGGGGAGCTGTTTTTT. It specifies CASSYSFLDPTGELFF.

The gene calls are TRBV19 and TRBJ2-4; maybe TRBD2 (5 bases). This CDR3 spans 13 amino acids. The germline V and J ends were trimmed by 10 bases and 3 bases, with 13 bases remaining between them. Germline assignment: CDR1 LNHDA and CDR2 SQIVND (reference sequence). CDR3 in amino acids: CATLVRDKNIQYF. DNA of the CDR3: TGTGCCACCCTCGTCCGGGACAAAAACATTCAGTACTTC. The full variable domain, in which reference TRBV19 and TRBJ2-4 provide the parts outside the CDR3, is DGGITQSPKYLFRKEGQNVTLSCEQNLNHDAMYWYRQDPGQGLRLIYYSQIVNDFQKGDIAEGYSVSREKKESFPLTVTSAQKNPTAFYLCATLVRDKNIQYFGAGTRLSVL.

This clone was found once. The chain joins TRBV23-1 to TRBJ2-2, with no clear D. TRBV23-1 qualifies as an ORF whose function is uncertain. The CDR3 consists of 16 residues. V dropped 3 bases and J dropped 5 bases, with 16 bases sitting between them. In nucleotides, the CDR3 is TGCGCCAGCAGTCACGTTCCAAGGAAGCAGACCGGGGAGCTGTTTTTT. Its protein is CASSHVPRKQTGELFF.

The chain has TRBV6-5 and TRBJ1-1; a possible D gene is TRBD1 (6 bases). CDR3 length: 14 residues. Trimming shortened V by 0 bases and J by 1 base, and 6 bases separated the two germline ends. Germline CDR1 reads MNHEY; CDR2 reads SVGAGI. CDR3 in amino acids: CASSYSGGNTEAFF. The CDR3 nucleotides are TGTGCCAGCAGTTACTCAGGGGGGAACACTGAAGCTTTCTTT.

This rearrangement joins TRBV28 to TRBJ1-2, with 7 bases lining up with TRBD1. Losses at the gene ends were 3 bases for V and 7 bases for J; bases not matched to a gene: 5. The CDR3 sequence is 13 residues long. Per germline, CDR1 MDHEN and CDR2 SYDVKM. CDR3 DNA: TGTGCCAGCAGTTTTGAGGGGGCGCCTGGCTACACCTTC. Residues: CASSFEGAPGYTF.